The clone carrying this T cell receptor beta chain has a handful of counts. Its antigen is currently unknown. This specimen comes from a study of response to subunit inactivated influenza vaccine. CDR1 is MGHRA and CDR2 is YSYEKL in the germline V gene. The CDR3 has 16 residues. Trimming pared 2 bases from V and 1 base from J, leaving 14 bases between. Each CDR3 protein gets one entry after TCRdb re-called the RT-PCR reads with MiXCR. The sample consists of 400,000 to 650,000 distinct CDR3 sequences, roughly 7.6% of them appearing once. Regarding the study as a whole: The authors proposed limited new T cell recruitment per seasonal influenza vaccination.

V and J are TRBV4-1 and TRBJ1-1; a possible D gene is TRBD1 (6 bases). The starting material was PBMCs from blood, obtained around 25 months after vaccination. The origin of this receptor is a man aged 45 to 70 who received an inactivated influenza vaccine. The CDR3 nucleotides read TGCGCCAGCAGCCAACTCCCGACAGGAGCGAACACTGAAGCTTTCTTT. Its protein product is CASSQLPTGANTEAFF.